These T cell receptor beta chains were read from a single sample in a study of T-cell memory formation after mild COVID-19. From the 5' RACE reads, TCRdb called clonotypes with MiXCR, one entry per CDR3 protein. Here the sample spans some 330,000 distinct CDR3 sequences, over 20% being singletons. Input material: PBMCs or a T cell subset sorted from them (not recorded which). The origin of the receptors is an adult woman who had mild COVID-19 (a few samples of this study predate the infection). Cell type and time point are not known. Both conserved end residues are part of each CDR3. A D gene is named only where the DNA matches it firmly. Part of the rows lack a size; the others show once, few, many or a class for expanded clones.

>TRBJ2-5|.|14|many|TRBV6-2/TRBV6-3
TGTGCCAGCAGTTACGCGGGACACCAAGAGACCCAGTACTTC
CASSYAGHQETQYF
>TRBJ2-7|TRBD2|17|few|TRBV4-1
TGCGCCAGCAGCCAGTTCCTAGCGGGAGATGCAAGCCACGAGCAGTACTTC
CASSQFLAGDASHEQYF
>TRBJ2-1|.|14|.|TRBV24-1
TGTGCCACCAGTGATTTGAGGAGTTCCAATGAGCAGTTCTTC
CATSDLRSSNEQFF
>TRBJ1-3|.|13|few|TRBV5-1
TGCGCCAGCAGCTTGGGACAGAGAAACACCATATATTTT
CASSLGQRNTIYF
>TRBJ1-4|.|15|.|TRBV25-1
TGTGCCAGCACCCCCATCGGGGGTGGCATTGAAAAACTGTTTTTT
CASTPIGGGIEKLFF
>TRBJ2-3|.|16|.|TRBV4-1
TGCGCCAGCAGCCAAGTCCCGGGGGGCGGCGGAGATACGCAGTATTTT
CASSQVPGGGGDTQYF
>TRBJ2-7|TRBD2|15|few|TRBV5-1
TGCGCCAGCAGCTTGGCAGGGACTAACTCCTACGAGCAGTACTTC
CASSLAGTNSYEQYF
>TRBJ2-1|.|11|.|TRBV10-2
TGCGCCAGCAGTGATACGGGAGAGCAGTTCTTC
CASSDTGEQFF
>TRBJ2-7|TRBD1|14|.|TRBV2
TGTGCCAGCACTGTCCACAGGGGGCTCTACGAGCAGTACTTC
CASTVHRGLYEQYF
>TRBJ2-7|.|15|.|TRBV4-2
TGTGCCAGCAGCCATCCTACCGGGACGGGACGCGAGCAGTACTTC
CASSHPTGTGREQYF
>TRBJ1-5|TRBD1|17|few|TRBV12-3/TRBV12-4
TGTGCCAGCAGTTTGGGACAGGGAATAAGGAGCAATCAGCCCCAGCATTTT
CASSLGQGIRSNQPQHF
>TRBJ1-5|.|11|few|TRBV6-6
TGTGCCAGCGGCATCAATCAGCCCCAGCATTTT
CASGINQPQHF
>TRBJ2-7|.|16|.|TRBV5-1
TGCGCCAGCAGCTTGGCCTCGGCAGTGCTTTTTATGCCGCAGTACTTC
CASSLASAVLFMPQYF
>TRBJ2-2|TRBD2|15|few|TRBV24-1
TGTGCCACCAGTGATCCGGGGGAGGGTGCCGGGGAGCTGTTTTTT
CATSDPGEGAGELFF
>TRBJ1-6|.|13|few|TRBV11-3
TGTGCCAGCAGCGGCACACCGAATTCACCCCTCCACTTT
CASSGTPNSPLHF
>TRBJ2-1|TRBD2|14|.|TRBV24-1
TGTGCCACCAGTTCACTAGCGGAGGTAAATGAGCAGTTCTTC
CATSSLAEVNEQFF
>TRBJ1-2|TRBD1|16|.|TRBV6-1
TGTGCCACCCCCAGGGGCCTGACAGGGACTAACTATGGCTACACCTTC
CATPRGLTGTNYGYTF
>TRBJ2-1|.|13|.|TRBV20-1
TGCAGTGCTAGACCCCGGACATACAATGAGCAGTTCTTC
CSARPRTYNEQFF
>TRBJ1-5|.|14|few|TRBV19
TGTGCCAGCGGACGGCAGCCGGGAAATCAGCCCCAGCATTTT
CASGRQPGNQPQHF
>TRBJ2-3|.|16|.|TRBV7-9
TGTGCCAGCAGCTTAAGCTCAGGGAGGGGGACAGATACGCAGTATTTT
CASSLSSGRGTDTQYF
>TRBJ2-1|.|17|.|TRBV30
TGTGCCTGGAGTGTACAAGTTGTGAAGACAGCCCCATACGAGCAGTTCTTC
CAWSVQVVKTAPYEQFF
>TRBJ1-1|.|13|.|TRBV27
TGTGCCAGCAAGCGAGGCCGGAACACTGAAGCTTTCTTT
CASKRGRNTEAFF
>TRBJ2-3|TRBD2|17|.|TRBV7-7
TGTGCTAGTCCTAACCGTGGAGGGACTAGCAGCACAGATACGCAGTATTTT
CASPNRGGTSSTDTQYF
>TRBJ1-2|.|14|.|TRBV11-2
TGTGCCAGCAGCCGAGTAGGCTCTAACTATGGCTACACCTTC
CASSRVGSNYGYTF
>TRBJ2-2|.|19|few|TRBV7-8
TGTGCCAGCAGCCAGCGGGTAGGGCAGCTAAGACGTAACACCGGGGAGCTGTTTTTT
CASSQRVGQLRRNTGELFF
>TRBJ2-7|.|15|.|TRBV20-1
TGCAGTGCTAGAGATTGGACGGTGAGCTCCTACGAGCAGTACTTC
CSARDWTVSSYEQYF
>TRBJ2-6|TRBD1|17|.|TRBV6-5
TGTGCCAGCACCATCCGACAGGGGATTTCTGGGGCCAACGTCCTGACTTTC
CASTIRQGISGANVLTF
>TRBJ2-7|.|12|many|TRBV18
TGTGCCAGCTCGCCGGTCGGACACGAGCAGTACTTC
CASSPVGHEQYF
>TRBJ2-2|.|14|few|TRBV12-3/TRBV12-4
TGTGCCAGCAGTTTTTCCGATTACGCCGGGGAGCTGTTTTTT
CASSFSDYAGELFF
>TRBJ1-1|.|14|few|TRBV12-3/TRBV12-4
TGTGCCAGCAGTTTAGAGGGTACGATTACTGAAGCTTTCTTT
CASSLEGTITEAFF
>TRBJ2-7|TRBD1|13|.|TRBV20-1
TGCAGTGCTAGAGAAGGGGGCATTTATGAGCAGTACTTC
CSAREGGIYEQYF
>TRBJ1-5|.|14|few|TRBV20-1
TGCAGTGCTAGAAAGGCAGGGCCCAATCAGCCCCAGCATTTT
CSARKAGPNQPQHF
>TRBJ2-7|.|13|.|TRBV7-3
TGTGCCAGCAGCAGGGATCCCTCCTACGAGCAGTACTTC
CASSRDPSYEQYF